The 27 T cell receptor beta chains listed next were all sequenced from one sample in a study of cytomegalovirus exposure and HLA in healthy donors. The PCR employed 60 Vbeta primers together with 13 Jbeta primers. Clones were read by immunoSEQ multiplex PCR, and TCRdb kept only the in-frame ones, dropping some. Of some 180,000 clones listed, under 9.5% are singletons. The sequencing sample was made of PBMCs. Receptors originate from a young woman in good health and CMV-seropositive.

This clone was recorded a few times. The chain recombines TRBV20-1 with TRBJ1-2, with D possibly being TRBD1 (5 bases). The CDR3 runs 11 residues. Germline lookup yields CDR1 DFQATT and CDR2 SNEGSKA (reference sequence). Trimming stripped 4 bases from V and 8 bases from J, with 11 bases between. This CDR3 is CSATRQTGYTF. CDR3 nucleotide sequence: TGCAGTGCTACCCGACAGACCGGCTACACCTTC.

J is TRBJ2-7 and V is TRBV30, with D uncertain. Germline V gene data show CDR1 as GTSNPN and CDR2 as SVGIG (reference sequence). The V and J ends lost 2 bases and 0 bases respectively, with 11 bases between them. The CDR3 has 14 amino acids. The CDR3 region is CAWSHRGLSYEQYF. The DNA of the CDR3 is TGTGCCTGGAGTCATCGTGGCCTCTCCTACGAGCAGTACTTC.

This clone was counted between two and nine times. This rearrangement joins TRBV27 to TRBJ1-2; 8 nucleotides align to TRBD1. The CDR3 totals 15 residues. Trimming cost V 11 bases and J 1 base; bases outside gene matches: 12. Looked up from germline, CDR1 is MNHEY and CDR2 is SMNVEV (reference sequence). The CDR3 nucleotides read TGTGCCGGTGGGACAGGCCCGGGGGGTAACTATGGCTACACCTTC. Protein: CAGGTGPGGNYGYTF.

This chain uses TRBV7-2 with TRBJ2-1; a possible D gene is TRBD1 (6 bases). The germline V gene encodes CDR1 SGHTA and CDR2 FQGNSA. This CDR3 is 16 amino acids long. Trimming took off 7 bases at V and 0 bases at J, with 16 bases between the two ends. CDR3: CASTQGGQSSYNEQFF. DNA of the CDR3: TGTGCCAGCACCCAAGGGGGACAAAGCTCCTACAATGAGCAGTTCTTC.

This clone was counted between two and nine times. V usage is TRBV27 and J usage is TRBJ1-5; D is ambiguous. The V and J ends lost 7 bases and 3 bases respectively, with 10 bases between them. Germline V gives CDR1 MNHEY, CDR2 SMNVEV (reference sequence). This CDR3 comprises 13 residues. CDR3 region: CASTAGVNQPQHF. The CDR3 DNA is TGTGCCAGCACCGCCGGGGTCAATCAGCCCCAGCATTTT.

This chain uses TRBV5-1 with TRBJ2-3; D might be TRBD2 (6 bases). Germline-derived CDR1 and CDR2 are SGHRS and YFSETQ. This CDR3 is built from 15 residues. Trimming took 5 bases from V and 1 from J, leaving 14 bases between them. Here the CDR3 DNA reads TGCGCCAGCAGGCTTCTAGCGCTCCGCACAGATACGCAGTATTTT. Encoded protein: CASRLLALRTDTQYF.

This clone was recorded a few times. The chain joins TRBV7-9 to TRBJ1-1, with a weak D call TRBD1 (5 bases). The CDR3 contains 13 residues. The V gene's germline CDR1 is SEHNR and CDR2 FQNEAQ (reference sequence). Trimming left V 5 bases short and J 1 base short, with 8 bases between. CDR3 in DNA: TGTGCCAGCAGCCGAACAGGGAACACTGAAGCTTTCTTT. It codes for CASSRTGNTEAFF.

V is TRBV4-1 and J is TRBJ2-5; 10 bases are shared with TRBD2. The end of the DNA fits TRBJ2-7 better, so the J call may be wrong. Germline V gene data show CDR1 as MGHRA and CDR2 as YSYEKL. The CDR3 loop spans 15 amino acids. The CDR3, as DNA: TGCGCCAGCAGCCTTACTAGCGGGATGTCCTACGAGCAGTACTTC. It is translated as CASSLTSGMSYEQYF.

The CDR3 spells CASSQGGGAYTGELFF. CDR3 DNA: TGTGCCAGCAGCCAAGGAGGGGGCGCCTACACCGGGGAGCTGTTTTTT. The chain carries TRBV4-2 and TRBJ2-2; 7 positions agree with TRBD1. This CDR3 region has 16 residues. After removal of 1 base from V and 3 bases from J, the junction contained 5 bases not matched to a gene. Germline loops: CDR1 LGHNA, CDR2 YNFKEQ.

The chain joins TRBV5-8 to TRBJ2-1, with a tentative D call TRBD2 (6 bases). The CDR3 contains 17 residues. The germline gives CDR1 SGHTS, CDR2 YDEGEE. The V gene lost 0 bases and the J gene lost 0 bases, with 13 bases spanning the gap. The CDR3 coding sequence is TGTGCCAGCAGCTTGGATCTTGGGGGGAGCTCCTACAATGAGCAGTTCTTC. Protein sequence: CASSLDLGGSSYNEQFF.

This CDR3 reads CAKTPSDTQYF. In nucleotides, the CDR3 is TGTGCCAAAACCCCGAGCGATACGCAGTATTTT. The V and J genes are TRBV5-3 and TRBJ2-3; D remains ambiguous. TRBV5-3 is an ORF, and what it does is uncertain. CDR3 length equals 11 residues. V lost 9 bases to trimming and J lost 6 bases, with 11 bases between them.

The chain carries TRBV5-6 and TRBJ2-2, with D hard to call. Trimming took off 2 bases at V and 0 bases at J, with 11 bases between the two ends. Germline CDR1 and CDR2: SGHDT and YYEEEE. The CDR3 length is 16 residues. For the CDR3, the DNA is TGTGCCAGCAGCTTCCTGATGCGATCGAACACCGGGGAGCTGTTTTTT. It encodes CASSFLMRSNTGELFF.

This clone turned up a few times. Different DNA sequences within this sample yield the same CDR3. This chain connects TRBV5-1 to TRBJ2-1; 11 nucleotides align to TRBD2. The CDR3 is 15 amino acids. CDR1 is SGHRS and CDR2 is YFSETQ in the germline V gene. The ends lost 1 base at V and 3 bases at J; junction bases unmatched: 0. The CDR3 sequence: CASSLLAGGYNEQFF. The DNA of the CDR3 is TGCGCCAGCAGCTTGCTAGCGGGAGGCTACAATGAGCAGTTCTTC.

This chain uses TRBV18 with TRBJ1-1; TRBD1 agrees at 8 bases. The V and J ends lost 6 bases and 2 bases, in that order; junction bases with no gene match: 5. The CDR3 is made up of 14 amino acids. Germline V gene data show CDR1 as KGHSH and CDR2 as LQKENI. The CDR3, as DNA: TGTGCCAGCTCGCGGGACAGGAGAAACACTGAAGCTTTCTTT. Translating gives CASSRDRRNTEAFF.

In this sample, this clone turned up a few times. The genes are TRBV7-9 and TRBJ2-2; 9 positions match TRBD2. This CDR3 is built from 18 residues. CDR1 is SEHNR and CDR2 is FQNEAQ in the germline V gene (reference sequence). The J segment lost 6 bases and the V segment lost 5 bases, leaving 16 bases of the junction unmatched. This chain's CDR3 is CASSPPLAGLLQPGELFF. DNA for the CDR3: TGTGCCAGCAGCCCCCCACTAGCGGGCCTGTTACAACCCGGGGAGCTGTTTTTT.

This clone was seen only a few times. This chain connects TRBV5-1 to TRBJ1-5, with D possibly TRBD1 on 6 matching bases. The CDR3 contains 15 residues. Per the germline V gene, CDR1 is SGHRS and CDR2 is YFSETQ. Trimming left V 4 bases short and J 1 base short, with 12 bases between. CDR3 DNA sequence: TGCGCCAGCAGCCCGTCAGGGGTAAGCAATCAGCCCCAGCATTTT. It translates to CASSPSGVSNQPQHF. The full variable domain, its missing parts supplied by reference TRBV5-1 and TRBJ1-5, is KAGVTQTPRYLIKTRGQQVTLSCSPISGHRSVSWYQQTPGQGLQFLFEYFSETQRNKGNFPGRFSGRQFSNSRSEMNVSTLELGDSALYLCASSPSGVSNQPQHFGDGTRLSIL.

This clone was observed a few times. The genes are TRBV5-4 and TRBJ2-7, with 7 bases fitting TRBD1. The CDR3 totals 15 residues. Germline CDR1 SGHNT, CDR2 YYREEE (reference sequence). V shed 0 bases and J 7 bases; nucleotides not matched to a gene: 10. CDR3 in DNA: TGTGCCAGCAGCTTGGAGATAGGGGGCGCAGGTGAGCAGTACTTC. This codes for CASSLEIGGAGEQYF.

Only a few counts were recorded for this clone. The J gene is TRBJ2-1, the V gene TRBV6-1; 7 nucleotides match TRBD2. Per the germline V gene, CDR1 is MNHNS and CDR2 is SASEGT. This CDR3 is 12 amino acids long. V lost 1 base, J lost 15 bases, and 6 bases stayed unmatched. The CDR3 region is CASSEGEGRRFF. Here the CDR3 DNA reads TGTGCCAGCAGTGAAGGGGAGGGACGTCGGTTCTTC.

The chain joins TRBV7-9 to TRBJ2-1; TRBD2 aligns across 7 bases. Germline V gene lookup returns CDR1 SEHNR and CDR2 FQNEAQ (reference sequence). V shed 2 bases, J shed 5 bases, and the junction held 6 bases outside the gene matches. The CDR3 has 15 amino acids. The CDR3 reads CASSLSASGNNEQFF. The CDR3 coding sequence is TGTGCCAGCAGCTTATCCGCTAGCGGAAACAATGAGCAGTTCTTC.

This clone was detected only a few times. CDR3 loop: CASSAATSGIHEQYF. The DNA for the CDR3 is TGTGCCAGCAGCGCGGCCACCTCGGGGATCCACGAGCAGTACTTC. This chain joins TRBV7-9 and TRBJ2-7; TRBD2 is a possible D gene (5 bases). Looked up from germline, CDR1 is SEHNR and CDR2 is FQNEAQ (reference sequence). The CDR3 sequence is 15 residues long. V was trimmed by 5 bases and J by 5 bases, leaving 19 bases between them.

The chain combines TRBV7-9 with TRBJ2-7, with a tentative D call TRBD2 (6 bases). Germline CDR1 SEHNR, CDR2 FQNEAQ (reference sequence). Trimming left V 5 bases short and J 3 bases short, with 14 bases between. This CDR3 spans 14 amino acids. CDR3 sequence reads: CASSLGGADYEQYF. CDR3 nucleotide sequence: TGTGCCAGCAGCCTGGGCGGGGCAGACTACGAGCAGTACTTC.

This clone was found a few times. This specimen includes other DNA sequences encoding the same CDR3. The chain uses TRBV19 and TRBJ2-1, with D possibly matching TRBD2 (6 bases). V lost 5 bases and J 12 bases, leaving 20 bases between the germline ends. This CDR3 has 14 amino acids. CDR1 is LNHDA and CDR2 is SQIVND in the germline V gene (reference sequence). As DNA, the CDR3 is TGTGCCAGTAGTGGGCCCCCCGCGGGAAGGGGGCAGTTCTTC. Protein product: CASSGPPAGRGQFF.

This clone occurred a few times. The V gene is TRBV27, the J gene TRBJ2-1; TRBD1 aligns across 8 bases. Germline CDR1 reads MNHEY; CDR2 reads SMNVEV (reference sequence). The CDR3 consists of 12 residues. The ends lost 10 bases at V and 9 bases at J; junction bases unmatched: 8. CDR3 sequence: CATRTGFGEQFF. CDR3 nucleotides: TGTGCCACCAGGACAGGGTTTGGTGAGCAGTTCTTC.

This chain links TRBV21-1 with TRBJ1-2; TRBD1, the table's D call, was not compared with the DNA. TRBV21-1 is annotated as a pseudogene. The CDR3 totals 14 residues. The CDR3 nucleotides are TGTGCCAGCAGCAAAGCTCCAGCTAACTATGGCTACACCTTC. Its protein is CASSKAPANYGYTF.

In this sample, this clone turned up a few times. Other nucleotide sequences in the sample specify the same CDR3. The chain uses TRBV30 and TRBJ2-7; D is unresolved. This CDR3 has 11 amino acids. Germline CDR1 reads GTSNPN; CDR2 reads SVGIG (reference sequence). Trimming took off 0 bases at V and 4 bases at J, with 4 bases between the two ends. The CDR3 loop reads CAWSVLYEQYF. In DNA form, the CDR3 reads TGTGCCTGGAGTGTACTTTACGAGCAGTACTTC.

This clone was counted a few times. The V call is TRBV30, the J call TRBJ2-7; possibly TRBD1 for D (6 bases). With 0 bases removed from V and 0 bases from J, the gap between germline ends came to 18 bases. Germline-derived CDR1 and CDR2 are GTSNPN and SVGIG (reference sequence). The CDR3 is 17 amino acids. CDR3 bases: TGTGCCTGGAGTGTAAAATTTGGGCAGGGGAGCTCCTACGAGCAGTACTTC. Protein sequence: CAWSVKFGQGSSYEQYF.

This clone occurred a few times. The CDR3 reads CASSAGGVPSYEQYF. The DNA of the CDR3 is TGTGCCAGTTCTGCGGGGGGAGTTCCCTCCTACGAGCAGTACTTC. The J gene is TRBJ2-7, the V gene TRBV18, with TRBD2 matching over 8 bases. Germline-derived CDR1 and CDR2 are KGHSH and LQKENI. The junction had 10 bases not matched to a gene; V was cut back by 9 bases and J by 0 bases. The CDR3 is 15 residues long.